This record looks at one T cell receptor beta chain sequence and its context. Its antigen remains unidentified. This record belongs to a study of metastatic and nonmetastatic thyroid tumors. Study overall: A comparison of repertoires was made across blood and tumor or nodule tissue from malignant and benign thyroid patients. Overall study findings and caveats: As reported, TCR beta diversity in blood and tumor was significantly higher in malignant thyroid tumors than in benign nodules.

In the original workflow: CDR3 differences across clinicopathological groups were used to build a distant-metastasis classifier for papillary thyroid cancer. With MiXCR, TCRdb called clones anew from the PCR reads. These V and J calls are TCRdb output, not the study's own analysis. The table records some 28,000 clones, about 22% of them present only once. All patients reached thyroid surgery having received no treatment beforehand. This CDR3 has 13 residues. The V end lost 10 bases, the J end lost 7 bases, and 19 bases lay between the germline ends. This receptor was identified in a female donor with papillary thyroid cancer or a benign thyroid nodule (not recorded which). Some clones in this sample may be carry-over from other donors' samples. The chain has TRBV12-3 or TRBV12-4 and TRBJ1-1, with D tentatively TRBD1 (6 bases). Material: blood. CDR3 in amino acids: CANRARGGCEAFF. CDR3 DNA: TGTGCCAACAGGGCCCGGGGGGGATGTGAAGCTTTCTTT.